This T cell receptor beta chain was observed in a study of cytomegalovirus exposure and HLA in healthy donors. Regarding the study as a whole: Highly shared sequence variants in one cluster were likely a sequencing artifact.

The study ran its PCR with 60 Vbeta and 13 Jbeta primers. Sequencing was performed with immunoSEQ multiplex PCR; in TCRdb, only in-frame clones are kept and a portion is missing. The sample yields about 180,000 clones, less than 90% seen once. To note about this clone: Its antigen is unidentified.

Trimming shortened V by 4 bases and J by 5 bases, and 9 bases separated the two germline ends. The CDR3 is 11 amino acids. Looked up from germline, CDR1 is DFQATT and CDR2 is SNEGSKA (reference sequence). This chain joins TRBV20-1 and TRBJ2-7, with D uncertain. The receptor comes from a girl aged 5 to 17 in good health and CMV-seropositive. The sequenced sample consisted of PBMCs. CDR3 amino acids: CSANVADEQYF. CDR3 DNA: TGCAGTGCTAACGTCGCGGACGAGCAGTACTTC.